The TCR beta chain described here comes from a study of Ad26.COV2.S vaccination and SARS-CoV-2 variants. The treatment denotes: 19 received Ad26.COV2.S at low or high dose, single or two shots; about five received placebo; per-sample allocation not given. On day 63 after the first injection, vaccine and placebo recipients gave samples. Libraries were prepared by immunoSEQ multiplex PCR; TCRdb keeps only in-frame clonotypes and omits some of them. In the table there are fewer than 400,000 clones, 70% to 90% of which are singletons. In germline, CDR1 is MNHEY, CDR2 SVGAGI. This CDR3 comprises 14 residues. Trimming cost V 5 bases and J 8 bases; bases outside gene matches: 10.

This receptor was obtained from a person between 18 and 59 years old who received the Ad26.COV2.S COVID-19 vaccine or a placebo. The chain has TRBV6-5 and TRBJ1-2; TRBD1 agrees at 8 bases. The specimen comprised peripheral blood, sampled in a trial of Ad26.COV2.S vaccine versus placebo. CDR3 nucleotides: TGTGCCAGCAGTATAGGGACAGGCTCGCGGGGCTACACCTTC. As protein: CASSIGTGSRGYTF.